Listed here are 14 T cell receptor beta chains from one sample, sequenced in a study of spatial heterogeneity in lung cancer (dated 2019 in TCRdb). Explained via the paper, the time point label denotes: sample taken at primary tumor resection. Whole RNA extracted from tumor and nontumor lung tissue, or from cryopreserved PBMC samples, was used for TCR sequencing without cell sorting. The library relied on 5' RACE. Instrument on record: NextSeq 500. Through fastp at Q25 and MiXCR, TCRdb rebuilt clones from the public reads, retaining in-frame beta chains. A single entry per CDR3 protein holds the most common genes and DNA from its merged rows. This sample gives some 47,000 distinct CDR3 sequences in total; 7.6% of them show up just once. The top ten clones comprise about 13% of the sample. This material consisted of PBMCs, taken at surgery. These receptors all stem from a female donor with early-stage non-small cell lung cancer.

The V call is TRBV5-1, the J call TRBJ2-2, with 8 nucleotides matching TRBD2. V shed 4 bases and J 6 bases; nucleotides not matched to a gene: 14. This CDR3 spans 17 amino acids. Germline assignment: CDR1 SGHRS and CDR2 YFSETQ. This CDR3 is CASSLVGWSGGAGELFF. CDR3 coding DNA: TGCGCCAGCAGCCTGGTTGGATGGAGCGGGGGCGCCGGGGAGCTGTTTTTT.

The chain is built from TRBV20-1 and TRBJ1-1; D is undetermined. Trimming took off 3 bases at V and 0 bases at J, with 5 bases between the two ends. The germline gives CDR1 DFQATT, CDR2 SNEGSKA (reference sequence). The CDR3 runs 12 residues. The CDR3 sequence is CSARRLNTEAFF. CDR3 bases: TGCAGTGCTAGGAGGCTGAACACTGAAGCTTTCTTT.

The chain is built from TRBV6-2 or TRBV6-3 and TRBJ2-1; TRBD2 agrees at 8 bases. The CDR3 is 15 amino acids. Trimming at V came to 8 bases and at J to 7 bases, leaving 13 bases not matched to a gene. Germline V CDR1 and CDR2: MNHEY, SVGEGT. The CDR3 bases are TGTGCCAGCTCAACCCCGGGGGGGCCGGGGAATGAGCAGTTCTTC. Protein product: CASSTPGGPGNEQFF.

This clonotype was counted only a few times. CDR3 loop: CASSIGVRDYEQYF. The CDR3 DNA is TGTGCCAGCAGCATCGGGGTAAGGGACTACGAGCAGTACTTC. The chain carries TRBV6-5 and TRBJ2-7; D possibly corresponds to TRBD2 (5 bases). The germline V gene encodes CDR1 MNHEY and CDR2 SVGAGI. The CDR3 runs to 14 residues. The germline V and J ends were trimmed by 6 bases and 3 bases, with 15 bases remaining between them.

The chain couples TRBV19 to TRBJ1-5, with TRBD1 identical over 10 bases. Germline V CDR1 and CDR2: LNHDA, SQIVND (reference sequence). Trimming cost V 3 bases and J 0 bases; bases outside gene matches: 2. The CDR3 has 16 amino acids. The CDR3 sequence is CASSMGTGDSNQPQHF. CDR3 bases: TGTGCCAGTAGTATGGGGACAGGGGATAGCAATCAGCCCCAGCATTTT.

This clonotype was seen many times. The rearrangement joins TRBV30 to TRBJ1-5; D unresolved. The CDR3 has 12 amino acids. Germline V CDR1 and CDR2: GTSNPN, SVGIG (reference sequence). V was clipped by 0 bases and J by 7 bases, with 7 bases between them. The CDR3 DNA sequence: TGTGCCTGGAGTGTAGACGCCCAGCCCCAGCATTTT. As protein: CAWSVDAQPQHF.

This clonotype was detected many times. The V call is TRBV4-1, the J call TRBJ2-5, with TRBD1 matching over 8 bases. V shed 4 bases, J shed 0 bases, and the junction held 4 bases outside the gene matches. The CDR3 contains 15 residues. CDR1 is MGHRA, CDR2 YSYEKL, per germline. This chain's CDR3 is CASSPADRDQETQYF. The CDR3 nucleotides are TGCGCCAGCAGCCCGGCGGACAGGGACCAAGAGACCCAGTACTTC.

This clonotype was seen a few times. This sequence joins TRBV3-1 and TRBJ2-7; tentative D call: TRBD1 (5 bases). Trimming took off 1 base at V and 1 base at J, with 17 bases between the two ends. The CDR3 loop spans 17 amino acids. Germline V gene data show CDR1 as LGHDT and CDR2 as YNNKEL (reference sequence). The CDR3 DNA follows: TGTGCCAGCAGCCAAGGAGTGGCAGGGCATCGATCCTACGAGCAGTACTTC. Translation: CASSQGVAGHRSYEQYF.

V is TRBV5-4 and J is TRBJ2-7, with D perhaps TRBD1 (6 bases). This CDR3 comprises 14 residues. Trimming cost V 0 bases and J 4 bases, with 11 bases left between them. CDR1 is SGHNT, CDR2 YYREEE, per germline (reference sequence). The CDR3 bases are TGTGCCAGCAGCTTGGTGGGACAAGGGTACGAGCAGTACTTC. It translates to CASSLVGQGYEQYF. The whole variable domain, filled in from reference TRBV5-4 and TRBJ2-7, reads ETGVTQSPTHLIKTRGQQVTLRCSSQSGHNTVSWYQQALGQGPQFIFQYYREEENGRGNFPPRFSGLQFPNYSSELNVNALELDDSALYLCASSLVGQGYEQYFGPGTRLTVT.

In this sample, this clonotype turned up many times. The chain carries TRBV9 and TRBJ2-7, with D perhaps TRBD2 (6 bases). The V end was cut by 0 bases, the J end by 2 bases, with 15 bases between. This CDR3 is 16 amino acids long. CDR1 is SGDLS and CDR2 is YYNGEE in the germline V gene. In DNA form, the CDR3 reads TGTGCCAGCAGCGTAGGGTCCGGGACTGAGGCCTACGAGCAGTACTTC. Amino acid sequence: CASSVGSGTEAYEQYF.

In the case of this clonotype: A much larger clonotype is one base distant, so this may be a read error. The chain couples TRBV27 to TRBJ2-5; D is possibly TRBD1 (6 bases). Germline CDR1 MNHEY, CDR2 SMNVEV (reference sequence). The CDR3 loop spans 14 amino acids. The CDR3 here is CASGLVPGVQTQYF. The CDR3 DNA sequence: TGTGCCAGCGGTTTAGTTCCAGGGGTGCAGACCCAGTACTTC.

This clonotype was found many times. This chain connects TRBV4-3 to TRBJ2-7; D not resolved. This CDR3 is 12 amino acids long. Per germline, CDR1 LGHNA and CDR2 YSLEER. Trimming removed 3 bases at V and 6 bases at J, with 9 bases between. Here the CDR3 DNA reads TGCGCCAGCAGCCACGGACCGGGCGAGCAGTACTTC. This encodes CASSHGPGEQYF.

The rearrangement joins TRBV20-1 to TRBJ1-2, with TRBD1 matching over 10 bases. V dropped 1 base and J dropped 13; count of bases not matched to a gene: 6. The CDR3 totals 12 residues. Germline V lookup: CDR1 DFQATT, CDR2 SNEGSKA (reference sequence). CDR3: CSARAGTGASTF. The CDR3 DNA is TGCAGTGCTAGAGCCGGGACAGGGGCTTCCACCTTC.

V and J are TRBV6-5 and TRBJ2-1; TRBD1 might be the D (8 bases). The V gene lost 2 bases and the J gene lost 7 bases, with 27 bases spanning the gap. The CDR3 runs to 19 residues. Looked up from germline, CDR1 is MNHEY and CDR2 is SVGAGI. The CDR3 here is CASSYAGTGGGGLTNEQFF. The CDR3 DNA sequence: TGTGCCAGCAGTTACGCCGGGACAGGTGGGGGGGGACTTACAAATGAGCAGTTCTTC.